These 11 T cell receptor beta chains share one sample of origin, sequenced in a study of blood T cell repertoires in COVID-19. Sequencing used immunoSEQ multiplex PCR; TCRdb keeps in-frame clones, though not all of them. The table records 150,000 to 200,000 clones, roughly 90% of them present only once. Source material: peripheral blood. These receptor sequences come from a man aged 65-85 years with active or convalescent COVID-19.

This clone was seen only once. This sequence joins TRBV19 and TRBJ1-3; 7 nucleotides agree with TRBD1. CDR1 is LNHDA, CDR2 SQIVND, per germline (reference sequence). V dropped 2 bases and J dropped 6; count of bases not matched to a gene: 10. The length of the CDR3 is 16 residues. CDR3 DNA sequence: TGTGCCAGTAGTATAACGCGGAGGGGGCGATTAAACACCATATATTTT. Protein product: CASSITRRGRLNTIYF.

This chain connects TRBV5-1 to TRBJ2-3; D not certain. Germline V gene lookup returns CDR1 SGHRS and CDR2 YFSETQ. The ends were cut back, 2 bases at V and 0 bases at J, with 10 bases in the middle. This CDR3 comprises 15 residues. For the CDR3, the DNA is TGCGCCAGCAGCTTAGACATACCCAGCACAGATACGCAGTATTTT. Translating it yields CASSLDIPSTDTQYF.

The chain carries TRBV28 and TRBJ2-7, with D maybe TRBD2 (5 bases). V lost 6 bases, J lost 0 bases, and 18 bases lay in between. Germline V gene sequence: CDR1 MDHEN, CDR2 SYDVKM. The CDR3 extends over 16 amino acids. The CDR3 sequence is CASSLLDTGSSYEQYF. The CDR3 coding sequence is TGTGCCAGCAGCCTCCTCGACACGGGGAGCTCCTACGAGCAGTACTTC.

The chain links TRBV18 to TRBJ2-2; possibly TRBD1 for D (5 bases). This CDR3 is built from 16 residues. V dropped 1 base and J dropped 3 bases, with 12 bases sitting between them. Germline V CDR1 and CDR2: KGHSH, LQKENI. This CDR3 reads CASSPRQGRDTGELFF. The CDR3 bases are TGTGCCAGCTCACCACGGCAGGGAAGGGACACCGGGGAGCTGTTTTTT.

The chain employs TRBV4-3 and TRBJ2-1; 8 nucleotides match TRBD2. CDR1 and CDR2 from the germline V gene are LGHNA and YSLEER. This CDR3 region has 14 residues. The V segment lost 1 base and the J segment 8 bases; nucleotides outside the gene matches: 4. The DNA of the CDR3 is TGCGCCAGCAGCCAAGCGGGACTAGATTATGAGCAGTTCTTC. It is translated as CASSQAGLDYEQFF.

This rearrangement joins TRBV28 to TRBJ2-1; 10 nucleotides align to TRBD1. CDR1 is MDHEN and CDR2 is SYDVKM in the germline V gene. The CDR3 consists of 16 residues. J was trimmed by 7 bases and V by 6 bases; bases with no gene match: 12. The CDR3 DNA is TGTGCCAGCAGAAAAGGTGCTGGGACAGGGGAGAATGAGCAGTTCTTC. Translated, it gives CASRKGAGTGENEQFF.

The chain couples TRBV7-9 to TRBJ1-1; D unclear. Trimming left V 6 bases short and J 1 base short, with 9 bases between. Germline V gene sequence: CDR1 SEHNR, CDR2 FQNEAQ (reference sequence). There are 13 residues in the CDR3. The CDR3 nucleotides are TGTGCCAGCAGACCCGGTAGGAACACTGAAGCTTTCTTT. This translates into CASRPGRNTEAFF. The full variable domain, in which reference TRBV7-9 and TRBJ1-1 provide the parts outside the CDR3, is DTGVSQNPRHKITKRGQNVTFRCDPISEHNRLYWYRQTLGQGPEFLTYFQNEAQLEKSRLLSDRFSAERPKGSFSTLEIQRTEQGDSAMYLCASRPGRNTEAFFGQGTRLTVV.

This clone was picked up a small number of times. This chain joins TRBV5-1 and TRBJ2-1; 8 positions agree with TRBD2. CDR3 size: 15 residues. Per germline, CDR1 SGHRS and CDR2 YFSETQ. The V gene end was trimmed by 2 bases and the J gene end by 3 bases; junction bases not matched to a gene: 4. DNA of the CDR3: TGCGCCAGCAGCTTACTAGCGGCAAACTACAATGAGCAGTTCTTC. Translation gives CASSLLAANYNEQFF.

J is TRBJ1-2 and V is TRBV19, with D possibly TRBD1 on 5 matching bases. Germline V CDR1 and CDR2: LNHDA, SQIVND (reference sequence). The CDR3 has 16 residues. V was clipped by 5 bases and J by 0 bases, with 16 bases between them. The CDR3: CASSVVDIFSNYGYTF. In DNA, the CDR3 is TGTGCCAGTAGTGTCGTGGACATATTTTCTAACTATGGCTACACCTTC.

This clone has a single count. DNA for the CDR3: TGCGCCAGCATCCGCTCACCGGTTGTGAAAGAGACCCAGTACTTC. It specifies CASIRSPVVKETQYF. This chain connects TRBV5-1 to TRBJ2-5; D not certain. This CDR3 comprises 15 residues. The V gene lost 6 bases and the J gene lost 3 bases, with 18 bases spanning the gap. CDR1 and CDR2 from the germline V gene are SGHRS and YFSETQ.

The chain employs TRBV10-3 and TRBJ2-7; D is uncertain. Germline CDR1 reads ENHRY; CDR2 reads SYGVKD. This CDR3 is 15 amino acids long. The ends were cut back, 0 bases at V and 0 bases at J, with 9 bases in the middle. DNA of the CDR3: TGTGCCATCAGTGAGTCGCGCGGTTCCTCCTACGAGCAGTACTTC. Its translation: CAISESRGSSYEQYF.